This T cell receptor beta chain derives from a study of shared clonotypes between healthy human individuals. Across the whole study: Every donor yielded three CD4 naive, three CD4 memory, two CD8 naive and one CD8 memory plate.

As to this clone: The antigen remains undetermined.

This CDR3 contains 17 residues. Germline-derived CDR1 and CDR2 are SGHAT and FQNNGV. V shed 2 bases and J shed 4 bases, with 21 bases lying between them. General study findings and limits: On the whole, naive subsets had larger estimated richness than memory subsets had. Clonotype sharing among the donors was expected to vary with sequencing depth.

CD45RO-negative, CCR7-positively selected cells formed the naive CD8 fraction, excluding terminally differentiated effector memory CD45RA+ cells. The repertoire was sequenced with immunoSEQ multiplex PCR; TCRdb's copy has only in-frame clones and lacks some. This sample has some 2,000,000 clones, with less than 95% found just once. The chain links TRBV11-2 to TRBJ2-7; maybe TRBD1 (6 bases). Sequenced material: naive CD8+ T cells sorted from blood. The TCR sequence derives from a man younger than 35 in good health. CDR3 sequence reads: CASSLIVSGTNSYEQYF. The DNA of the CDR3 is TGTGCCAGCAGCTTAATTGTCTCGGGGACAAACTCATACGAGCAGTACTTC.